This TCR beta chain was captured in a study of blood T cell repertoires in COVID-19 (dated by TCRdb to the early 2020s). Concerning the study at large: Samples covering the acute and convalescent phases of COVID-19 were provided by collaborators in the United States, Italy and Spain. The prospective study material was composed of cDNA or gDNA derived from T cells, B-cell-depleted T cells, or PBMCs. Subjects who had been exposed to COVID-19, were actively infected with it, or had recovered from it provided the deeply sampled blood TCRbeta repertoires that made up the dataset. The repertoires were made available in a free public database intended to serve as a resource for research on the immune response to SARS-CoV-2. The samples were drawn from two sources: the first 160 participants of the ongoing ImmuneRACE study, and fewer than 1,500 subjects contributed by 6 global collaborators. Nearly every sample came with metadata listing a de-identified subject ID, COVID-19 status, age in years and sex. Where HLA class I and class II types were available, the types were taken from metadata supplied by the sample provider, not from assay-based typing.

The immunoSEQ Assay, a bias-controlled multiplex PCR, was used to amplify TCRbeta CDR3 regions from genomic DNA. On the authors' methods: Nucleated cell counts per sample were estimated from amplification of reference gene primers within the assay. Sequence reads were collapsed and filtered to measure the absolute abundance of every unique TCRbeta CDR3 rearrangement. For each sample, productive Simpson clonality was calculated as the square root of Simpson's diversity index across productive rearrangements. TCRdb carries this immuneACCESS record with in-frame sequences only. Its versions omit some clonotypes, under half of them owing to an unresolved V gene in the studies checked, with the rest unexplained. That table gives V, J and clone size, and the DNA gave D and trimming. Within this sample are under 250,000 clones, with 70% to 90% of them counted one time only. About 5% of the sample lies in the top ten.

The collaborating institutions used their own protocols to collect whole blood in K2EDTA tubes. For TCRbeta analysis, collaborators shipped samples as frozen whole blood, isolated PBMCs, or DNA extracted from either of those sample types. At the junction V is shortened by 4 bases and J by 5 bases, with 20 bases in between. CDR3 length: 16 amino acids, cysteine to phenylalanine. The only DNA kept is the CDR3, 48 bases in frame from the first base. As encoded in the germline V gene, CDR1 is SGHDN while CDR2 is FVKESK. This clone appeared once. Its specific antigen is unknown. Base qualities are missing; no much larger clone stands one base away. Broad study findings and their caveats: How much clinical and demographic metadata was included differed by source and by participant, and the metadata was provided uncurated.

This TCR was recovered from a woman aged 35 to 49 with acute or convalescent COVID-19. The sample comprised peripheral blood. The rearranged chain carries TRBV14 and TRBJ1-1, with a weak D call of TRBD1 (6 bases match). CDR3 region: CASSPDYGRGTTEAFF. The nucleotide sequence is TGTGCCAGCAGCCCTGACTACGGGAGGGGGACGACTGAAGCTTTCTTT.